This TCR beta chain was obtained from a study of blood T cell repertoires in COVID-19. Per the original methods: Estimated nucleated cell counts came from reference gene primer amplification. Clones were read by immunoSEQ multiplex PCR, and TCRdb kept only the in-frame ones, dropping some. The V and J calls and clone size were taken over from that table, and D and trimming were inferred from the DNA. The profile covers 250,000 to 350,000 clones, with approximately 90% appearing a single time and around 13% taken by the ten largest. This clone was observed a handful of times. The sequenced sample consisted of peripheral blood. This receptor was taken from a woman aged 60-70 years with acute or convalescent COVID-19.

CDR3 region: CASSSASGRSYEQYF. The DNA of the CDR3 is TGTGCCAGCAGCTCAGCTAGCGGGAGATCCTACGAGCAGTACTTC. This chain joins TRBV7-2 and TRBJ2-7, with 10 bases fitting TRBD2. Germline-derived CDR1 and CDR2 are SGHTA and FQGNSA. With 4 bases clipped from V and 1 base from J, the junction kept 4 bases outside the gene matches. The CDR3 is 15 residues long.